This T cell receptor (beta chain) was sequenced during a study of vaccination and CD4 T cells after COVID-19. The overall study: The authors exposed cells to overlapping spike peptides derived from SARS-CoV-2, HCoV-NL63, HCoV-OC43 and HCoV-229E.

The V gene's germline CDR1 is DFQATT and CDR2 SNEGSKA (reference sequence). The V end was cut by 2 bases, the J end by 4 bases, with 9 bases between. The CDR3 length is 12 residues. Sequencing of the DNA from cultured CD4+ T cells was carried out with the Oncomine TCR Beta short-read assay. TCRdb reanalysed the PCR reads using MiXCR and keeps one entry per CDR3 protein. The data show roughly 16,000 distinct CDR3 sequences, approximately 73% seen once. There are a few counts of this clonotype. Its antigen remains unknown. Treatment indicated: roughly 11-day PBMC culture with coronavirus spike peptide pools or control peptides (ViraFEST assay). Half-medium changes with fresh IL-2 medium occurred on days 3 and 7.

The chain links TRBV20-1 to TRBJ2-7, with a possible D match to TRBD1 (6 bases). The sample taken for sequencing was CD4+ T cells from blood, cultured in vitro. The receptor was derived from a human donor who had recovered from COVID-19. The CDR3 DNA reads TGCAGTGCTAGACCAGGGGTGTACGAGCAGTACTTC. Amino acid sequence: CSARPGVYEQYF.